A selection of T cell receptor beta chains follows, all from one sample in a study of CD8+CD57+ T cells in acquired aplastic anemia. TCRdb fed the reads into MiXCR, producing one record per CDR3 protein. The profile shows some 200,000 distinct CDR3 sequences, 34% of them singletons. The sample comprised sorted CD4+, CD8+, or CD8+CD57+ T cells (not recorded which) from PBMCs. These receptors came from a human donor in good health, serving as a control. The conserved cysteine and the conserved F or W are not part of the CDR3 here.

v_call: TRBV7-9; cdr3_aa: ASSPQGDTEAF
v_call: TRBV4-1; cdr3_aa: AGSRDLGFYGYT
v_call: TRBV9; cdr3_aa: ASSVHSQTGVRSNEQF
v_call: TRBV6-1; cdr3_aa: ASSEQQDSGNTIY
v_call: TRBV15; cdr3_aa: ATSRGSFHGYT
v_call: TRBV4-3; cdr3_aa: ASSHGGPGRDEKLF
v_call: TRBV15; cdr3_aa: ATSRQRNSDQPQH
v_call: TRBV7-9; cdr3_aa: ASSPWTGDRIYGYT
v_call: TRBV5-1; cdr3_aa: ASSLDRVTGGEAF
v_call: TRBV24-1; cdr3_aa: ASQGTLMNTEAF
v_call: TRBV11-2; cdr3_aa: ASSSRTGAVGNTIY
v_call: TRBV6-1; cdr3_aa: ASSPGSGFNTEAF
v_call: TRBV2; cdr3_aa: ASERGLVEAF
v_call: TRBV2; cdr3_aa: ASRVGGETQY